What follows are 15 T cell receptor beta chains derived from one specimen sequenced in a study of blood T cell repertoires in COVID-19. TCRdb's table, derived via immunoSEQ multiplex PCR, lists solely in-frame clones and lacks some. The table includes around 70,000 clones, over 65% detected once. Sequencing input: peripheral blood. The source of these receptors is a human donor in a cohort sampled during active COVID-19.

This chain uses TRBV10-3 with TRBJ2-3; weak D call: TRBD1 (6 bases). The germline V and J ends were trimmed by 4 bases and 1 base, with 15 bases remaining between them. Germline CDR1 is ENHRY and CDR2 is SYGVKD. This CDR3 is built from 16 residues. CDR3 DNA sequence: TGTGCCATCAGTGCGTCACAGGGTGGGGGCACAGATACGCAGTATTTT. Amino acids: CAISASQGGGTDTQYF.

The genes are TRBV29-1 and TRBJ2-1; perhaps TRBD1 as D (5 bases). V shed 3 bases and J shed 8 bases, with 11 bases lying between them. The CDR3 sequence is 12 residues long. Per germline, CDR1 SQVTM and CDR2 ANQGSEA. The CDR3 spells CSVEGQGDEQFF. In DNA, the CDR3 is TGCAGCGTTGAGGGTCAGGGTGATGAGCAGTTCTTC.

V gene TRBV28 combines with J gene TRBJ2-1; 11 bases map to TRBD2. V lost 6 bases to trimming and J lost 4 bases; unmatched junction nucleotides: 5. This CDR3 has 15 residues. CDR1 and CDR2 (germline): MDHEN, SYDVKM. The CDR3 loop reads CASSGRLAGYNEQFF. CDR3 in DNA: TGTGCCAGCAGCGGTCGACTAGCGGGGTACAATGAGCAGTTCTTC.

This sequence joins TRBV9 and TRBJ1-3; D unresolved. Germline values: CDR1 SGDLS, CDR2 YYNGEE. V was cut by 0 bases and J by 0 bases, with 7 bases left in between. The CDR3 contains 15 residues. CDR3 bases: TGTGCCAGCAGCGTAGGGCAGGCCTCTGGAAACACCATATATTTT. Its protein is CASSVGQASGNTIYF.

V usage is TRBV5-6 and J usage is TRBJ2-7; 11 bases are a match to TRBD2. The germline V gene encodes CDR1 SGHDT and CDR2 YYEEEE. Trimming at V came to 4 bases and at J to 13 bases, leaving 10 bases not matched to a gene. The CDR3 spans 13 residues. CDR3 nucleotide sequence: TGTGCCAGCAGCCAGGGACTAGCGGCAAACACCTACTTC. Translated, it gives CASSQGLAANTYF.

This chain joins TRBV20-1 and TRBJ2-6, with D possibly matching TRBD1 (5 bases). The CDR3 covers 17 residues. Germline CDR1 and CDR2: DFQATT and SNEGSKA (reference sequence). V lost 3 bases to trimming and J lost 1 base, with 16 bases between them. CDR3 coding DNA: TGCAGTGCTAGTAGTAGACAGTTGCTTTCTGGGGCCAACGTCCTGACTTTC. The encoded protein is CSASSRQLLSGANVLTF.

The chain links TRBV5-4 to TRBJ2-2; 12 positions agree with TRBD1. Germline CDR1 reads SGHNT; CDR2 reads YYREEE (reference sequence). Germline trimming cut 3 bases from V and 5 bases from J; bases unmatched to any gene: 2. The CDR3 runs to 15 residues. The CDR3 nucleotides read TGTGCCAGCAGCTCGGGACAGGGGGCGACCGGGGAGCTGTTTTTT. It yields the protein CASSSGQGATGELFF.

The J gene is TRBJ2-5, the V gene TRBV5-1; the match to TRBD2 covers 7 bases. CDR3 size: 12 residues. Germline-derived CDR1 and CDR2 are SGHRS and YFSETQ. The V and J ends lost 2 bases and 5 bases, in that order; junction bases with no gene match: 0. CDR3 nucleotide sequence: TGCGCCAGCAGCTTCGGGGGGGAGACCCAGTACTTC. Its translation is CASSFGGETQYF.

The chain combines TRBV28 with TRBJ2-1; 12 bases map to TRBD1. J gave up 8 bases and V 7 bases, and 6 bases lay outside the gene matches. The CDR3 spans 14 residues. Looked up from germline, CDR1 is MDHEN and CDR2 is SYDVKM. CDR3 in amino acids: CASKPGQGADEQFF. DNA of the CDR3: TGTGCCAGCAAACCGGGACAGGGGGCCGATGAGCAGTTCTTC.

On this clone: The identical CDR3 is also encoded by other nucleotide sequences in the sample. The chain recombines TRBV28 with TRBJ2-7; unclear D gene. The CDR3 sequence is 11 residues long. V was trimmed by 6 bases and J by 4 bases, leaving 7 bases between them. Germline values: CDR1 MDHEN, CDR2 SYDVKM. CDR3 DNA sequence: TGTGCCAGCAGCCTCGGGTACGAGCAGTACTTC. This encodes CASSLGYEQYF.

The chain links TRBV7-2 to TRBJ2-1, with 8 bases matching TRBD2. Per germline, CDR1 SGHTA and CDR2 FQGNSA. The V and J ends lost 2 bases and 6 bases, in that order; junction bases with no gene match: 3. This CDR3 contains 14 residues. As DNA, the CDR3 is TGTGCCAGCAGCTTATTTAGCGGGACCAATGAGCAGTTCTTC. As protein: CASSLFSGTNEQFF.

The chain employs TRBV11-3 and TRBJ2-3, with 7 bases matching TRBD2. V was clipped by 5 bases and J by 2 bases; unmatched bases: 7. The V gene's germline CDR1 is SGHNT and CDR2 YENEEA. This CDR3 has 15 residues. CDR3 sequence (DNA): TGTGCCAGCAGCCCCCAAGCGGGGAACACAGATACGCAGTATTTT. This codes for CASSPQAGNTDTQYF.

This sequence joins TRBV5-1 and TRBJ2-5, with D perhaps TRBD1 (5 bases). Trimming pared 0 bases from V and 5 bases from J, leaving 11 bases between. Looked up from germline, CDR1 is SGHRS and CDR2 is YFSETQ. The CDR3 is 14 amino acids. The CDR3 loop is CASSLGQILETQYF. The CDR3 nucleotides read TGCGCCAGCAGCTTGGGACAGATTTTGGAGACCCAGTACTTC.

The rearrangement uses TRBV5-4 and TRBJ2-1, with TRBD2 matching over 9 bases. The CDR3 extends over 16 amino acids. V gave up 0 bases and J gave up 3 bases; unmatched junction bases: 4. Germline V gene sequence: CDR1 SGHNT, CDR2 YYREEE (reference sequence). The CDR3 region is CASSLALAGVYNEQFF. Here the CDR3 DNA reads TGTGCCAGCAGCTTGGCACTAGCGGGCGTCTACAATGAGCAGTTCTTC.

V usage is TRBV28 and J usage is TRBJ1-5; TRBD1 is a possible D gene (5 bases). The germline V gene encodes CDR1 MDHEN and CDR2 SYDVKM. V dropped 6 bases and J dropped 7 bases, with 16 bases sitting between them. The CDR3 length is 14 residues. The CDR3 bases are TGTGCCAGCAGCCCCCCCGGGGGGTCGCAGCCCCAGCATTTT. This encodes CASSPPGGSQPQHF. Looking up the rest from reference TRBV28 and TRBJ1-5 gives the full variable domain: DVKVTQSSRYLVKRTGEKVFLECVQDMDHENMFWYRQDPGLGLRLIYFSYDVKMKEKGDIPEGYSVSREKKERFSLILESASTNQTSMYLCASSPPGGSQPQHFGDGTRLSIL.